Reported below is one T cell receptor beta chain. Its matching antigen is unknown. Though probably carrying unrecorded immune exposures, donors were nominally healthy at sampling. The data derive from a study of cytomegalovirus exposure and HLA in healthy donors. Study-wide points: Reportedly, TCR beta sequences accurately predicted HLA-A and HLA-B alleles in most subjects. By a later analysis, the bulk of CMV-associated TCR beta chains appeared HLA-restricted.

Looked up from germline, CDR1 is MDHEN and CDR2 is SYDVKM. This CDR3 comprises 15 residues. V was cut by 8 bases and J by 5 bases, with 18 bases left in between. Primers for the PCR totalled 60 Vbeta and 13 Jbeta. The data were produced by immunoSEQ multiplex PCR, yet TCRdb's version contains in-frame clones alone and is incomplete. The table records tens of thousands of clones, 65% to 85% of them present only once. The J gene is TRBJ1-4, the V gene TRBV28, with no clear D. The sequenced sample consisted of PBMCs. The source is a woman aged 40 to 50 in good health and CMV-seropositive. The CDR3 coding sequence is TGTGCCAGCCGACCGACGGGGTCTTGGAATGAAAAACTGTTTTTT. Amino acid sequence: CASRPTGSWNEKLFF.